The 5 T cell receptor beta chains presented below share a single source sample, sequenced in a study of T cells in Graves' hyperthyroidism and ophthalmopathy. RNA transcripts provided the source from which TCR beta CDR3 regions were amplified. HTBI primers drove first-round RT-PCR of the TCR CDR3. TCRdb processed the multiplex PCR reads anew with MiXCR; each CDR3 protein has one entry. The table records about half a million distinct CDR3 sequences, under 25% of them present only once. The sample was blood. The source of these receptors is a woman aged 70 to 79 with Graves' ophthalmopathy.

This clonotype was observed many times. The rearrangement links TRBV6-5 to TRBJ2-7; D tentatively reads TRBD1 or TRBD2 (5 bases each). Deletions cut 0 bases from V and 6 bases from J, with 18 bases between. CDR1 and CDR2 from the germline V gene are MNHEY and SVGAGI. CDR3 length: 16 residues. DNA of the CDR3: TGTGCCAGCAGTTACTCGAGGGGCGACTCCGCAGGCGAGCAGTACTTC. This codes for CASSYSRGDSAGEQYF.

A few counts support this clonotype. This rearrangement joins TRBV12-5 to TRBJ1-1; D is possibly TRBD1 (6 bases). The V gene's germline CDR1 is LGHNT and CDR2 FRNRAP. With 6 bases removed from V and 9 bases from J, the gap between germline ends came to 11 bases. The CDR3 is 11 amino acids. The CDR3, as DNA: TGTGCTAGTGGCTCCGGGACAAAAGCTTTCTTT. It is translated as CASGSGTKAFF.

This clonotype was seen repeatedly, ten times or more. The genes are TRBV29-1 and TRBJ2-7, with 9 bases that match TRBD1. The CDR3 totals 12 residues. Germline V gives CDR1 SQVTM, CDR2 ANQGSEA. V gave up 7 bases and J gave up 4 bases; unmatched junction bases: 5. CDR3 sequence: CSGGQGEYEQYF. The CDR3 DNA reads TGCAGCGGGGGACAGGGAGAGTACGAGCAGTACTTC.

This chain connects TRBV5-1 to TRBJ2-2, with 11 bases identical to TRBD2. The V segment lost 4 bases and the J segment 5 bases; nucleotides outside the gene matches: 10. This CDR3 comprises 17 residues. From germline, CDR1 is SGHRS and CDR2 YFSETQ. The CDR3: CASSPGASGRSTGELFF. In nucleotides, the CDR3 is TGCGCCAGCAGCCCAGGGGCTAGCGGGAGGAGTACCGGGGAGCTGTTTTTT.

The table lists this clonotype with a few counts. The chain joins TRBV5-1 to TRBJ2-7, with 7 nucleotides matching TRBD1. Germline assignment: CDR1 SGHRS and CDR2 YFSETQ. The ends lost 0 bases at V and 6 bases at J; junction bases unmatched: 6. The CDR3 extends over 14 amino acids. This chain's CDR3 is CASSLGGGGAEQYF. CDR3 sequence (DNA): TGCGCCAGCAGCTTGGGAGGGGGCGGAGCCGAGCAGTACTTC.